This T cell receptor (beta chain) was profiled in a study of cytomegalovirus exposure and HLA in healthy donors (dated by TCRdb to the late 2010s). Context from the whole study: According to an earlier analysis of 550 to 700 of the donors, 150 million to 200 million T cells yielded 100 million or so unique TCR beta sequences and approximately 300 Gb of sequence data. Approximately 330 gigabases of sequencing data and around 85 million unique TCR sequences made up an early release that covered 500 to 650 HLA-typed donors. The genetic ancestry cluster associated with self-reported Caucasian donors included roughly four fifths of the approximately 400 genotyped donors. The study was designed to test whether signatures of past pathogen exposure could be identified by cataloging public T cell receptors. The study profiled the T cell repertoires of around 700 subjects by immunosequencing and related them to cytomegalovirus serostatus. Along with the roughly 700-subject first cohort, a separate validation cohort of 120 different subjects was used. To predict cytomegalovirus infection status, the study brought together high-throughput TCR immunosequencing, statistical association of individual TCRs with disease status, and machine learning. A later analysis re-examined previously published TCR beta repertoires from 610 or so donors and added high-resolution HLA genotyping to investigate patterns of TCR occurrence. Rather than drawing on any new phenotypic data, the later analysis identified candidate immune exposures from TCR beta sequences and the way those sequences occurred across donors. An earlier analysis of 450 to 750 of the donors used high-throughput TCR beta sequencing to judge whether each TCR beta V gene segment behaved as functional or pseudogenic. Alongside the repertoire data, information on donor age, sex, ethnicity and CMV serostatus was compiled. A later genetic analysis used genome-wide SNP genotypes for 398 of the 666 donors, treating that subset as a discovery cohort. Every repertoire in the discovery cohort had been generated on one and the same sequencing platform. Both class I and class II loci were covered by HLA typing, at four-digit resolution. Typing coverage differed by locus: A, B, C, DRB1 and DQB1 were typed in roughly 620-630 donors, DQA1 in about 500, DPA1 in 600 to 610, and DPB1 in around 490. About five DR-DQ haplotypes were treated as single units for association and clustering because of strong linkage in the cohort. On average, around 240,000 unique TCR beta nucleotide sequences were sequenced per donor among about 400 genotyped donors of the cohort, with roughly 19% of those sequences being non-productive.

The cohort was made up of 650 to 700 healthy bone marrow donors. All cohort members were sampled while nominally healthy, although unrecorded immune exposures were likely present. The donor tested CMV seronegative, placing the donor among the roughly 350 seronegative members of the cohort. Every donor gave a peripheral blood sample, and the peripheral blood mononuclear cells from that sample were used for TCR beta sequencing. The Qiagen DNeasy Blood Extraction Kit was used to extract genomic DNA from the blood cell samples. This clone turned up a few times. Its antigen is still unknown. No quality values exist for individual bases; no much larger clone is one base distant. Broad study findings and their caveats: A later analysis found that TCR association rates varied across HLA loci, with DRB1 alleles showing the most associated TCRs and HLA-C alleles the fewest. In a later analysis, HLA-associated TCR beta chains were found to be more clonally expanded and to have lower generation probabilities than equally common non-associated chains. For the cohort, immune exposure information was limited to CMV serostatus. The study listed 164 TCR beta chains as associated with cytomegalovirus. In a later genetic analysis, a missense DCLRE1C variant was associated with V-gene and J-gene trimming of TCR beta chains, and the association was replicated in an independent cohort. The authors suggested that the approach could potentially be generalized to other disease states and immunological phenotypes. This cohort had only TCR beta chains sequenced, and the lack of alpha or paired-chain data limited which features could be detected. In a later analysis, most CMV-associated TCR beta chains were found to appear HLA-restricted, with HLA associations seemingly driven largely by CMV exposure. A few of the identified cytomegalovirus-associated TCR beta chains were confirmed in vitro to be specific for cytomegalovirus antigens. In a later analysis, several top co-occurrence clusters were reported to appear linked to parvovirus B19, influenza, CMV and Epstein-Barr virus. In both the original and validation cohorts, the classifier was reported to diagnose cytomegalovirus status with high specificity and sensitivity. The sequencing pipeline was judged likely to have produced a cluster of highly shared sequence variants as a technical artifact. Because counts were too low, about 18 rarely observed V segments, including chromosome 9 orphons, were left out of the earlier analysis of approximately 580 of the donors. At a false discovery rate of 0.05, a later analysis linked 15,000 to 20,000 TCR beta sequences to specific HLA alleles. A later genetic analysis reported fewer N-insertions in productive TCRs among donors in an Asian-associated ancestry cluster than the roughly 700-donor mean. Presence/absence analyses assumed roughly uniform sequencing depth across donors, an assumption that may not hold. Correlated functional status among segregating V segments might be attributable to linkage disequilibrium, but an unknown experimental factor could not be ruled out. Strong co-occurrence of HLA alleles, especially DR and DQ, made assigning TCR associations to individual alleles difficult. A further reported finding was that TCR beta sequences accurately predicted the HLA-A and HLA-B alleles for most subjects in the first cohort. Because HLA typing was missing for some donors at each locus, association tests included only the typed subset. In an earlier analysis of some 540 of the donors, most TCR beta V segments appeared in productive rearrangements about 87% or about 30% of the time, broadly matching IMGT annotations. Across donors, most TCR sequences were observed very rarely, whereas some public TCRs were present in many individuals.

Libraries were prepared through the immunoSEQ multiplex PCR assay. For the multiplex PCR, a mixture combining 60 forward primers for TCR Vbeta segments and 13 reverse primers for TCR Jbeta segments was used. The CDR3 region of rearranged TCR beta genes was amplified from genomic DNA with a multiplex PCR assay. The Illumina HiSeq System was used to sequence the amplified TCR beta libraries as 87-base-pair reads. The study's processing was this. A later analysis counted 75 million to 100 million unique TCR beta chains across the 650 to 800 repertoires, and some 11 million of these chains were shared by at least two donors. A nearest-neighbor algorithm error-corrected the raw reads and collapsed the reads into unique sequences, merging closely related sequences to remove PCR and sequencing errors. To assign V, D and J gene segments, CDR3 sequences were aligned to IMGT reference sequences. For a sequence to be retained, a match of at least six nucleotides was required to both a V gene segment and a J gene segment. Rearrangements were classified as productive when the CDR3 lacked stop codons and remained in frame with V and J, and all other rearrangements were classified as non-productive. CDR3 was defined according to IMGT convention as the region running from the second conserved V-encoded cysteine to the conserved J-encoded phenylalanine. The earlier analysis of fewer than 750 of the donors excluded sequences that lacked an unambiguous match to a single V gene segment. An earlier analysis of a few hundred of the donors classified V segments as functional when productive rearrangements were above 56.7% and as segregating when the standard deviation between donors was above 5%. A statistical classification framework was built for diagnosing cytomegalovirus status from the catalog of TCR beta chain sequences. V and J gene assignment, in a later analysis, came from comparing TCR nucleotide sequences with IMGT/GENE-DB human TR gene sequences. Using the TCRdist pipeline, a later analysis assigned CDR3 sequences along with most-parsimonious VDJ recombination scenarios. A later analysis defined each TCR beta chain by its CDR3 amino acid sequence plus V-gene family, and excluded reads lacking a unique V-gene family. A later analysis removed several hundred highly shared, low-generation-probability nucleotide sequences to deal with suspected cross-contamination and a sequencing artifact. In a later analysis, a clonal expansion index for each public chain was calculated from normalized within-repertoire ranks of inferred template counts. A later analysis computed generation probabilities with a VDJ recombination model fitted to out-of-frame rearrangements, and checked the results against IGoR. In a later analysis, TCR-TCR, TCR-HLA and TCR-CMV co-occurrence was scored with hypergeometric tests, and a repertoire-size bias correction was applied to TCR pairs. In a later analysis, false discovery rates were estimated by permuting HLA or CMV assignments 20 times. In a later analysis, co-occurring TCRs were grouped using DBSCAN, and TCRdist sequence similarity was added for clustering within HLA-allele-positive subsets. Repertoires with fewer than 30,000 or more than 120,000 public chains, plus five repertoires with anomalous nucleotide sharing, were excluded from co-occurrence clustering. This is the immuneACCESS table as TCRdb keeps it, with only in-frame sequences that have V and J called. A part of the clones is gone; compared with another copy, unresolved V genes explain less than half, and the rest is unexplained. The D gene and trimming were derived from the DNA, and the V and J assignments and clone size from that table. This sample is represented by about 140,000 clones; 75% to 90% of them were singletons. The ten largest make up 1.2% of the sample.

The sequence was collected from a female donor in good health and CMV-seronegative. Sequencing was carried out using PBMCs.

The CDR3 amino acid sequence is: CASSIQTGPSNQPQHF. In nucleotide form, the sequence is TGTGCCAGTAGTATCCAGACAGGTCCCAGCAATCAGCCCCAGCATTTT. Recombination joined TRBV19 with TRBJ1-5; the D gene is perhaps TRBD1, from 6 matching bases. V is reduced by 3 bases and J by 1 base, leaving a spacing of 13 bases between them. The germline V gene (reference sequence) gives CDR1 as LNHDA and CDR2 as SQIVND. The CDR3 spans 16 residues, from the cysteine through the phenylalanine. Only CDR3 DNA is held: 48 bases, read in frame from base 1.